This passage covers 12 T cell receptor beta chains from one sample sequenced in a study of radiotherapy plus CTLA-4 blockade in lung cancer (dated by TCRdb to the late 2010s). The library was prepared using the immunoSEQ multiplex PCR assay. Not all clones reach the TCRdb copy of this immuneACCESS table, which keeps in-frame sequences only. Checked studies attribute under half of the gap to unresolved V genes and leave the rest unexplained. For this sample the table gives 130,000 or so clones, of which more than 80% were detected only once. Approximately 7.2% of the sample comes from the top ten. Material: peripheral blood, obtained from a patient treated with radiotherapy plus ipilimumab. The receptors come from a human donor with non-small cell lung cancer that progressed on radiotherapy plus ipilimumab.

This chain links TRBV23-1 with TRBJ1-5; D unresolved. TRBV23-1 is annotated as an ORF whose role is uncertain. The V gene lost 1 base and the J gene lost 6 bases, with 4 bases spanning the gap. There are 12 residues in the CDR3. The DNA for the CDR3 is TGCGCCAGCAGTCAATGGAGTCAGCCCCAGCATTTT. This sequence encodes CASSQWSQPQHF.

The gene calls are TRBV19 and TRBJ1-5; the match to TRBD1 covers 9 bases. The CDR3 runs to 16 residues. Germline CDR1 reads LNHDA; CDR2 reads SQIVND (reference sequence). J gave up 7 bases and V 3 bases, and 10 bases lay outside the gene matches. CDR3 nucleotides: TGTGCCAGTAGTATTTTGGGGACAGGGCTGGGACAGCCCCAGCATTTT. This translates into CASSILGTGLGQPQHF.

The gene calls are TRBV7-2 and TRBJ2-6; D not resolved. The CDR3 extends over 14 amino acids. Germline values: CDR1 SGHTA, CDR2 FQGNSA. Trimming took off 0 bases at V and 4 bases at J, with 4 bases between the two ends. CDR3 region: CASSLASGANVLTF. CDR3 DNA sequence: TGTGCCAGCAGCTTAGCTTCCGGGGCCAACGTCCTGACTTTC. Variable domain in full (rest from reference TRBV7-2 and TRBJ2-6): GAGVSQSPSNKVTEKGKDVELRCDPISGHTALYWYRQSLGQGLEFLIYFQGNSAPDKSGLPSDRFSAERTGGSVSTLTIQRTQQEDSAVYLCASSLASGANVLTFGAGSRLTVL.

This CDR3 reads CASRSGTERHNYGYTF. The DNA for the CDR3 is TGTGCCAGTAGATCGGGGACAGAGCGTCATAACTATGGCTACACCTTC. The chain carries TRBV19 and TRBJ1-2; 7 bases fit TRBD1. Germline V gives CDR1 LNHDA, CDR2 SQIVND (reference sequence). V shed 6 bases, J shed 1 base, and the junction held 11 bases outside the gene matches. The CDR3 has 16 amino acids.

This chain connects TRBV30 to TRBJ2-3; D is perhaps TRBD1 or TRBD2 (5 bases each). Germline V gene sequence: CDR1 GTSNPN, CDR2 SVGIG (reference sequence). The CDR3 is made up of 15 amino acids. The V end was cut by 6 bases, the J end by 3 bases, with 19 bases between. Here the CDR3 DNA reads TGTGCCTGTCGACCGGGACCCCTGGGGACAGATACGCAGTATTTT. Its protein is CACRPGPLGTDTQYF. The whole variable domain, filled in from reference TRBV30 and TRBJ2-3, reads SQTIHQWPATLVQPVGSPLSLECTVEGTSNPNLYWYRQAAGRGLQLLFYSVGIGQISSEVPQNLSASRPQDRQFILSSKKLLLSDSGFYLCACRPGPLGTDTQYFGPGTRLTVL.

This chain uses TRBV10-1 with TRBJ2-1, with D possibly matching TRBD1 (6 bases). The CDR3 loop spans 15 amino acids. Deletions cut 3 bases from V and 2 bases from J, with 11 bases between. Germline V gene sequence: CDR1 WNHNN, CDR2 SYGVQD (reference sequence). The CDR3 nucleotides are TGCGCCAGCAGTGATACGGACAGACCCTACAATGAGCAGTTCTTC. Its translation: CASSDTDRPYNEQFF.

CDR3 bases: TGCGCCAGCAGCCAAGAGGGTGAAAGGGGCTTTCCCCATGGCTACACCTTC. Amino acids: CASSQEGERGFPHGYTF. This chain connects TRBV4-1 to TRBJ1-2, with D possibly matching TRBD1 (5 bases). CDR3 length: 17 amino acids. Germline loops: CDR1 MGHRA, CDR2 YSYEKL. Trimming removed 0 bases at V and 6 bases at J, with 20 bases between.

The chain couples TRBV13 to TRBJ1-5; D call uncertain. The CDR3 runs 16 residues. Germline V gene lookup returns CDR1 PRHDT and CDR2 FYEKMQ (reference sequence). The V gene lost 2 bases and the J gene lost 0 bases, with 11 bases spanning the gap. The chain's CDR3 is CASSLRSKTSNQPQHF. Written as DNA, the CDR3 is TGTGCCAGCAGCTTAAGAAGTAAGACTAGCAATCAGCCCCAGCATTTT. The whole variable domain, filled in from reference TRBV13 and TRBJ1-5, reads AAGVIQSPRHLIKEKRETATLKCYPIPRHDTVYWYQQGPGQDPQFLISFYEKMQSDKGSIPDRFSAQQFSDYHSELNMSSLELGDSALYFCASSLRSKTSNQPQHFGDGTRLSIL.

The rearrangement uses TRBV30 and TRBJ1-2; a weak D match, TRBD1 (5 bases). Per germline, CDR1 GTSNPN and CDR2 SVGIG (reference sequence). With 5 bases removed from V and 4 bases from J, the gap between germline ends came to 8 bases. The CDR3 runs to 11 residues. DNA for the CDR3: TGTGCCTGGGACAGCCCCTATGGCTACACCTTC. Translated, it gives CAWDSPYGYTF. The variable domain in full, completed from reference TRBV30 and TRBJ1-2, reads SQTIHQWPATLVQPVGSPLSLECTVEGTSNPNLYWYRQAAGRGLQLLFYSVGIGQISSEVPQNLSASRPQDRQFILSSKKLLLSDSGFYLCAWDSPYGYTFGSGTRLTVV.

The chain recombines TRBV7-3 with TRBJ1-5; D might be TRBD1 (6 bases). Germline CDR1 and CDR2: SGHTA and FQGTGA. CDR3 length equals 20 residues. V shed 6 bases and J shed 5 bases, with 32 bases lying between them. The CDR3 DNA reads as TGTGCCAGCAGAAAACATTGGGGATATCCGGGACACTCAAGCGATCAGCCCCAGCATTTT. It encodes CASRKHWGYPGHSSDQPQHF.

The V and J genes are TRBV5-6 and TRBJ2-3; TRBD1 is a possible D gene (5 bases). V was trimmed by 6 bases and J by 4 bases, leaving 18 bases between them. The CDR3 length is 15 residues. Germline loops: CDR1 SGHDT, CDR2 YYEEEE. The CDR3 is CASTAGFSRADTQYF. CDR3 coding DNA: TGTGCCAGCACGGCAGGGTTCAGTAGGGCAGATACGCAGTATTTT.

The chain is built from TRBV29-1 and TRBJ2-6; no clear D. The CDR3 has 12 residues. Germline CDR1 reads SQVTM; CDR2 reads ANQGSEA. The ends were cut back, 4 bases at V and 4 bases at J, with 5 bases in the middle. Here the CDR3 reads CSVGLGANVLTF. The CDR3 DNA reads as TGCAGCGTTGGACTCGGGGCCAACGTCCTGACTTTC.